This entry describes one T cell receptor beta chain. What it binds is unknown. 13 Jbeta primers and 60 Vbeta primers were used for the PCR. The authors' processing: Later reanalysis found approximately 80 million unique TCR beta chains, about 11 million of them shared. Measured with immunoSEQ multiplex PCR; TCRdb has only the in-frame clones, and not every one. V and J calls plus clone size are reproduced from that table; the DNA served to infer D and trimming. Its listing shows roughly 120,000 clones. These data come from a study of cytomegalovirus exposure and HLA in healthy donors. Study results and limitations: Solely CMV serostatus was available to characterize immune exposure. Later work associated fewer than 20,000 TCR beta sequences with HLA alleles at 0.05 false discovery rate. In a later analysis, V- and J-gene trimming of beta chains associated with a DCLRE1C missense variant, replicated independently.

J was trimmed by 7 bases and V by 5 bases; bases with no gene match: 14. This CDR3 contains 16 residues. Germline loops: CDR1 SEHNR, CDR2 FQNEAQ (reference sequence). The specimen sequenced was PBMCs. The chain combines TRBV7-9 with TRBJ2-1; 7 bases line up with TRBD2. The receptor comes from a man under 40 in good health and CMV-seronegative. The CDR3 is CASSPINRDYENEQFF. The DNA for the CDR3 is TGTGCCAGCAGCCCCATCAACCGGGACTATGAAAATGAGCAGTTCTTC.